A single count supports the clone carrying this T cell receptor beta chain. What it binds is unknown. The sample is drawn from a study of CD4+ T cells in melanoma. Produced via immunoSEQ multiplex PCR; TCRdb's table is partial and in-frame only. The sample shows 18,000 or so clones, about 85% of them seen only once. This CDR3 comprises 13 residues. Trimming cost V 2 bases and J 4 bases, with 9 bases left between them. Germline assignment: CDR1 SGHNT and CDR2 YYREEE (reference sequence). Study outcomes and limitations: CD8+ T cell, macrophage and B cell function reportedly correlated with neoantigen-specific CD4+ T cells. Neoantigen-specific CD4+ T cells in melanoma reportedly had diverse differentiation states.

The TCR originated in a human donor with melanoma. Sequenced material: cells from a culture (not recorded whether cultured in vitro). The J gene is TRBJ1-2, the V gene TRBV5-4, with a weak D call TRBD1 (5 bases). As DNA, the CDR3 is TGTGCCAGCAGCTTCGGGGGGAGCTATGGCTACACCTTC. It specifies CASSFGGSYGYTF. Full variable domain (outside the CDR3, taken from reference TRBV5-4 and TRBJ1-2): ETGVTQSPTHLIKTRGQQVTLRCSSQSGHNTVSWYQQALGQGPQFIFQYYREEENGRGNFPPRFSGLQFPNYSSELNVNALELDDSALYLCASSFGGSYGYTFGSGTRLTVV.